This is a list of T cell receptor beta chains from one sample in a study of cytomegalovirus exposure and HLA in healthy donors. Some clones are missing from TCRdb's copy, which holds only in-frame ones; the method was immunoSEQ multiplex PCR. The sample lists 170,000 or so clones; more than 65% were seen once. Sample: PBMCs. The receptors stem from a woman aged 18-29 years in good health and CMV-seropositive. Both conserved end residues are part of each CDR3. D genes are given only for firm matches. Only part of the rows carry a size: once, few, many, or a class if the clone is expanded.

clone size: NA; V gene: TRBV7-7; J gene: TRBJ2-5; D gene: NA; CDR3 protein: CASSAGQPPQTQYF; CDR3 DNA: TGTGCCAGCAGCGCCGGACAGCCCCCCCAGACCCAGTACTTC
clone size: NA; V gene: TRBV5-1; J gene: TRBJ2-1; D gene: TRBD2; CDR3 protein: CASSAQGRELDEQFF; CDR3 DNA: TGCGCCAGCAGCGCACAAGGGAGGGAATTAGATGAGCAGTTCTTC
clone size: NA; V gene: TRBV29-1; J gene: TRBJ1-1; D gene: NA; CDR3 protein: CSVLENTEAFF; CDR3 DNA: TGCAGCGTCTTAGAGAACACTGAAGCTTTCTTT
clone size: NA; V gene: TRBV7-9; J gene: TRBJ2-1; D gene: NA; CDR3 protein: CASIPSGLSYNEQFF; CDR3 DNA: TGTGCCAGCATCCCAAGCGGGCTCTCCTACAATGAGCAGTTCTTC
clone size: NA; V gene: TRBV10-3; J gene: TRBJ1-2; D gene: NA; CDR3 protein: CAILESGFGSYGYTF; CDR3 DNA: TGTGCCATCCTAGAATCGGGGTTTGGGAGTTATGGCTACACCTTC
clone size: few; V gene: TRBV7-2; J gene: TRBJ2-5; D gene: TRBD1; CDR3 protein: CASSRREIDRVETQYF; CDR3 DNA: TGTGCCAGCAGCCGGAGAGAAATTGACAGGGTTGAGACCCAGTACTTC
clone size: NA; V gene: TRBV2; J gene: TRBJ2-3; D gene: NA; CDR3 protein: CAAFSGPDTQYF; CDR3 DNA: TGTGCCGCCTTCAGCGGCCCAGATACGCAGTATTTT
clone size: once; V gene: TRBV27; J gene: TRBJ1-5; D gene: NA; CDR3 protein: CASSPAGVGQPQHF; CDR3 DNA: TGTGCCAGCAGTCCCGCAGGGGTTGGCCAGCCCCAGCATTTT
clone size: NA; V gene: TRBV5-6; J gene: TRBJ2-2; D gene: NA; CDR3 protein: CASSLEPTNTGELFF; CDR3 DNA: TGTGCCAGCAGCTTGGAGCCGACGAACACCGGGGAGCTGTTTTTT
clone size: NA; V gene: TRBV11-2; J gene: TRBJ2-7; D gene: NA; CDR3 protein: CASSLYRGGQLEQYF; CDR3 DNA: TGTGCCAGCAGCTTATACCGGGGGGGACAGTTGGAGCAGTACTTC
clone size: NA; V gene: TRBV6-5; J gene: TRBJ1-1; D gene: TRBD1; CDR3 protein: CASSLDRGWTEAFF; CDR3 DNA: TGTGCCAGCAGCCTGGACAGGGGCTGGACTGAAGCTTTCTTT
clone size: few; V gene: TRBV11-2; J gene: TRBJ1-1; D gene: NA; CDR3 protein: CASSSRLTEAFF; CDR3 DNA: TGTGCCAGCAGCTCCCGACTCACTGAAGCTTTCTTT
clone size: once; V gene: TRBV7-2; J gene: TRBJ1-2; D gene: TRBD1; CDR3 protein: CASSSDLTGLGVGGYTF; CDR3 DNA: TGTGCCAGCAGCTCAGACTTGACAGGGTTGGGTGTCGGTGGCTACACCTTC
clone size: few; V gene: TRBV25-1; J gene: TRBJ1-2; D gene: NA; CDR3 protein: CASRAEVTGYTF; CDR3 DNA: TGTGCCAGCAGAGCTGAGGTCACTGGCTACACCTTC
clone size: once; V gene: TRBV4-3; J gene: TRBJ2-5; D gene: NA; CDR3 protein: CASSQAGTKPQETQYF; CDR3 DNA: TGCGCCAGCAGCCAAGCGGGAACAAAACCCCAAGAGACCCAGTACTTC
clone size: NA; V gene: TRBV4-2; J gene: TRBJ1-4; D gene: TRBD1; CDR3 protein: CASSQGGQGSEKLFF; CDR3 DNA: TGTGCCAGCAGCCAAGGGGGACAGGGGAGTGAAAAACTGTTTTTT
clone size: NA; V gene: TRBV19; J gene: TRBJ1-1; D gene: NA; CDR3 protein: CASSPRPGQMNTEAFF; CDR3 DNA: TGTGCCAGTAGTCCTCGACCGGGACAAATGAACACTGAAGCTTTCTTT
clone size: NA; V gene: TRBV7-2; J gene: TRBJ2-2; D gene: TRBD2; CDR3 protein: CASSSGGFTGELFF; CDR3 DNA: TGTGCCAGCAGCTCGGGGGGGTTCACCGGGGAGCTGTTTTTT
clone size: NA; V gene: TRBV12-5; J gene: TRBJ2-1; D gene: TRBD2; CDR3 protein: CASGLVERTSGFPLINEQFF; CDR3 DNA: TGTGCTAGTGGTTTGGTAGAAAGGACTAGCGGGTTCCCCCTAATCAATGAGCAGTTCTTC